This is a list of T cell receptor beta chains from one sample in a study of Graves' ophthalmopathy and Graves' hyperthyroidism. MiXCR, run by TCRdb on the multiplex PCR reads, gives a single entry per CDR3 protein. Seen here are some 350,000 distinct CDR3 sequences, 17% observed once, and the top ten hold approximately 2.4%. Sequencing input: peripheral blood. Receptor source: an adult woman with stable Graves' hyperthyroidism. CDR3s include the opening cysteine and the closing phenylalanine or tryptophan. Fields, in order: J gene, clone size, D gene, V gene, CDR3 DNA, CDR3 protein. The D gene is left open where the match is weak. Rows may omit the clone size; those that give it use once, few, many or a size class.

J: TRBJ1-1
size: .
D: .
V: TRBV12-3/TRBV12-4
DNA: TGTGCCAGCCAGGATGGGAACACTGAAGCTTTCTTT
CDR3: CASQDGNTEAFF

J: TRBJ2-7
size: many
D: .
V: TRBV28
DNA: TGTGCCGGCAGTCATACTAGCGAGCAGTACTTC
CDR3: CAGSHTSEQYF

J: TRBJ2-2
size: many
D: TRBD1
V: TRBV7-1
DNA: TGTGCCAGCAGCTCACTTTACATCCGGACAGGGACCAAGGACACCGGGGAGCTGTTTTTT
CDR3: CASSSLYIRTGTKDTGELFF

J: TRBJ2-3
size: few
D: .
V: TRBV21-1
DNA: TGTGCCAGCAGCACACAAAAAGGGCTAGCGGGAGGGCCCTACGATACGCAGTATTTT
CDR3: CASSTQKGLAGGPYDTQYF

J: TRBJ2-5
size: many
D: .
V: TRBV28
DNA: TGTGCCAGCAGGCCCCAGGGGGGAGAGACCCAGTACTTC
CDR3: CASRPQGGETQYF

J: TRBJ1-1
size: many
D: .
V: TRBV6-1
DNA: TGTGCCAGCAGCAGCCCCAGCAGGGGGAACACTGAAGCTTTCTTT
CDR3: CASSSPSRGNTEAFF

J: TRBJ2-3
size: .
D: .
V: TRBV28
DNA: TGTGCCATCAGTCCTCCTAGTCAGCCAGATACGCAGTATTTT
CDR3: CAISPPSQPDTQYF

J: TRBJ1-5
size: many
D: TRBD1
V: TRBV7-8
DNA: TGTGCCAGCAGCTTAGTACCGGGACAGAGGGGCCTCAATCAGCCCCAGCATTTT
CDR3: CASSLVPGQRGLNQPQHF

J: TRBJ2-7
size: many
D: .
V: TRBV20-1
DNA: TGCAGTGCTAGAGATCTCTTGAGCTTTATCGAGTACTTC
CDR3: CSARDLLSFIEYF

J: TRBJ2-5
size: many
D: TRBD2
V: TRBV2
DNA: TGTGCCAGCAGTGACGGGACTAGCGGGAGAGAAGAGACCCAGTACTTC
CDR3: CASSDGTSGREETQYF

J: TRBJ1-3
size: .
D: TRBD1
V: TRBV20-1
DNA: TGCAGTGCTTCAGGGGGCTCTGGAAACACCATATATTTT
CDR3: CSASGGSGNTIYF

J: TRBJ1-2
size: many
D: .
V: TRBV29-1
DNA: TGCAGCGTTGTTGGCAGGGGCTATGGCTACACCTTC
CDR3: CSVVGRGYGYTF

J: TRBJ1-2
size: many
D: TRBD1
V: TRBV10-3
DNA: TGTGCCATCAGTGGGACCACAGGGGCCTATGGCTACACCTTC
CDR3: CAISGTTGAYGYTF

J: TRBJ2-7
size: many
D: TRBD1
V: TRBV2
DNA: TGTGCCAGCAGGGAGAAAAGACAGGGACCCTCCTACGAGCAGTACTTC
CDR3: CASREKRQGPSYEQYF

J: TRBJ1-1
size: .
D: TRBD1
V: TRBV20-1
DNA: TGCAGTGGGCCGACAGGGAAGAACACTGAAGCTTTCTTT
CDR3: CSGPTGKNTEAFF

J: TRBJ1-2
size: .
D: .
V: TRBV11-2
DNA: TGTGCCAGCAGCAAGATTCAGGCGGGAGATTTCTATGGCTACACCTTC
CDR3: CASSKIQAGDFYGYTF

J: TRBJ2-4
size: .
D: .
V: TRBV12-3/TRBV12-4
DNA: TGTGCCAGCACCTTGGACACGTTAACCTTAGCCAAAAACATTAAGCACTTC
CDR3: CASTLDTLTLAKNIKHF

J: TRBJ2-2
size: many
D: TRBD2
V: TRBV20-1
DNA: TGCAGTGCTAGATCCCTATTTGGACTAGCGGAAAACACCGGGGAGCTGTTTTTT
CDR3: CSARSLFGLAENTGELFF